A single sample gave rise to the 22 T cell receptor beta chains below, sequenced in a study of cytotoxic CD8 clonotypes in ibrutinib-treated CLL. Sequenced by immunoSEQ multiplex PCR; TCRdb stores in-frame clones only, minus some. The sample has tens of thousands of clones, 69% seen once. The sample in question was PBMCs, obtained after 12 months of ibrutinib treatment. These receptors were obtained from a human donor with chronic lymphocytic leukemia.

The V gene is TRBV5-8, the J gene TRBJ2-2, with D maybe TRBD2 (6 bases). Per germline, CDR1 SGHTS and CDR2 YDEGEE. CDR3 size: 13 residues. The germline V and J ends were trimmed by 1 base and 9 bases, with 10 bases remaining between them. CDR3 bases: TGTGCCAGCAGCTTGCGCGGGGCCCGGGAGCTGTTTTTT. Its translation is CASSLRGARELFF.

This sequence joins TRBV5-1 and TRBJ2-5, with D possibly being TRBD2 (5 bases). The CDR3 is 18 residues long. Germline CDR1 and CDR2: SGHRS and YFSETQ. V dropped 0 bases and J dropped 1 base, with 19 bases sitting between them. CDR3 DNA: TGCGCCAGCAGCTTGGCTAGCCGTTCCCCAAAGTTCCAAGAGACCCAGTACTTC. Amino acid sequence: CASSLASRSPKFQETQYF.

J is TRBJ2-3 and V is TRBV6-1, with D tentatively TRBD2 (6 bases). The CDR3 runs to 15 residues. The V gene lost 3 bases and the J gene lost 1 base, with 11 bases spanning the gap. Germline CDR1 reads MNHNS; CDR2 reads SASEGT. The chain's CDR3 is CASSDGAGGTDTQYF. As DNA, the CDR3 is TGTGCCAGCAGTGACGGAGCGGGCGGCACAGATACGCAGTATTTT.

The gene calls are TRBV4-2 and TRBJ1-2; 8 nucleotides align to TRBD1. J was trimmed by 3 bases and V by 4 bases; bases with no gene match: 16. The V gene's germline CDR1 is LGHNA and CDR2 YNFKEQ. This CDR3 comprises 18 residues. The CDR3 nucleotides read TGTGCCAGCAGCCGGACCACCCTGCAGACAGGGGATGACTATGGCTACACCTTC. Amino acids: CASSRTTLQTGDDYGYTF.

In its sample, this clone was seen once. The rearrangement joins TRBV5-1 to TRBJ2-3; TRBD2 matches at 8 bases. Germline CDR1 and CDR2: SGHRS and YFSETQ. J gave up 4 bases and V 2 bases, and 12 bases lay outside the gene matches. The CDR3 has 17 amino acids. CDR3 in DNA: TGCGCCAGCAGCTTTTTGTTTCGCGGGGGGTTGGCAGATACGCAGTATTTT. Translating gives CASSFLFRGGLADTQYF.

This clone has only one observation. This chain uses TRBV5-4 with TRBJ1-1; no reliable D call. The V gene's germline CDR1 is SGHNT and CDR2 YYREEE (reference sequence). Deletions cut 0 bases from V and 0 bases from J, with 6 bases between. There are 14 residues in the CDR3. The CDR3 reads CASSLDGMNTEAFF. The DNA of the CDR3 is TGTGCCAGCAGCTTGGACGGTATGAACACTGAAGCTTTCTTT.

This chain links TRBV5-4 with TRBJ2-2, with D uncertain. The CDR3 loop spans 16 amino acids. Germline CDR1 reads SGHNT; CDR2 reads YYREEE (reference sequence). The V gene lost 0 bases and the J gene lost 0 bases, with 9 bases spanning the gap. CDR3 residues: CASSLGFRANTGELFF. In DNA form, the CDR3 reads TGTGCCAGCAGCTTGGGGTTTCGTGCGAACACCGGGGAGCTGTTTTTT.

CDR3: CASSNRDGSYEQYF. As DNA, the CDR3 is TGTGCCAGCAGCAACCGGGACGGATCCTACGAGCAGTACTTC. The chain has TRBV7-9 and TRBJ2-7; perhaps D is TRBD1 or TRBD2 (5 bases each). The CDR3 totals 14 residues. The germline V and J ends were trimmed by 5 bases and 1 base, with 12 bases remaining between them. The germline gives CDR1 SEHNR, CDR2 FQNEAQ (reference sequence).

The CDR3 sequence: CASSHDLGLPNQPQHF. For the CDR3, the DNA is TGTGCCAGCAGTCATGACTTGGGGCTCCCGAATCAGCCCCAGCATTTT. This chain links TRBV28 with TRBJ1-5, with D possibly TRBD1 on 5 matching bases. V lost 5 bases to trimming and J lost 4 bases, with 18 bases between them. The CDR3 loop spans 16 amino acids. Germline values: CDR1 MDHEN, CDR2 SYDVKM.

The CDR3 region is CASAAGSAIEGGELFF. CDR3 coding DNA: TGTGCTAGTGCAGCCGGCAGTGCCATCGAGGGCGGGGAGCTGTTTTTT. The V call is TRBV12-5, the J call TRBJ2-2; a weak D match, TRBD2 (5 bases). V was cut by 7 bases and J by 7 bases, with 22 bases left in between. CDR1 and CDR2 (germline): LGHNT, FRNRAP. This CDR3 contains 16 residues.

For the CDR3, the DNA is TGTGCCACTATGACAGGGGTCTACGAGCAGTACTTC. As protein: CATMTGVYEQYF. The genes are TRBV6-6 and TRBJ2-7; 8 bases align to TRBD1. This CDR3 contains 12 residues. Germline V gives CDR1 MNHNY, CDR2 SVGAGI (reference sequence). V was clipped by 10 bases and J by 3 bases; unmatched bases: 5.

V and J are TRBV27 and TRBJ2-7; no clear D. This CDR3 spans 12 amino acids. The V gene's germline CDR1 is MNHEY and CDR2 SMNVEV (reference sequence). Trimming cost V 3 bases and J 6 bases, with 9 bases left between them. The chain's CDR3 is CASSFSNSEQYF. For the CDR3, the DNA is TGTGCCAGCAGTTTCAGTAACAGCGAGCAGTACTTC.

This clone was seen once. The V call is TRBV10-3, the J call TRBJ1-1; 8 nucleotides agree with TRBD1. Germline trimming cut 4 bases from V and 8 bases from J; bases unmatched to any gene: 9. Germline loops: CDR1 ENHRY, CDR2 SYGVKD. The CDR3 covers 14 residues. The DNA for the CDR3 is TGTGCCATCAGTGCGACAGGGGCCGGCAGCGAAGCTTTCTTT. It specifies CAISATGAGSEAFF.

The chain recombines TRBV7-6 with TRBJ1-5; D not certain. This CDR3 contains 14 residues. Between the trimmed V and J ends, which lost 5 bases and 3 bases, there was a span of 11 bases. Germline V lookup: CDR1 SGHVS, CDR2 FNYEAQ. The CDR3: CASSPTSDNQPQHF. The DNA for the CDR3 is TGTGCCAGCAGCCCTACAAGCGACAATCAGCCCCAGCATTTT.

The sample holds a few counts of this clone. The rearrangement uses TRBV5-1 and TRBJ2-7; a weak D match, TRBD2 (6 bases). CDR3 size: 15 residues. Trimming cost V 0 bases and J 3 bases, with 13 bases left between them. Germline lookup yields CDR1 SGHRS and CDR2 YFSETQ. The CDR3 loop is CASSLARGTIYEQYF. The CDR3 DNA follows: TGCGCCAGCAGCTTGGCCCGCGGGACGATCTACGAGCAGTACTTC.

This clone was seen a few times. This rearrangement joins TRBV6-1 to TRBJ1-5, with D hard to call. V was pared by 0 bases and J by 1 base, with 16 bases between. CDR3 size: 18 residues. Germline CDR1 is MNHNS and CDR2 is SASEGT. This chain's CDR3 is CASSEALRTLRSNQPQHF. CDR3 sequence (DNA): TGTGCCAGCAGTGAAGCGCTTCGGACTCTTAGGAGCAATCAGCCCCAGCATTTT.

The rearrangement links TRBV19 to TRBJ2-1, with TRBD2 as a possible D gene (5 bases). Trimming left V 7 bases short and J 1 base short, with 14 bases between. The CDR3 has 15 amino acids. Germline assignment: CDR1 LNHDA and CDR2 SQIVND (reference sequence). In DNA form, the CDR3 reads TGTGCCAGTACCTACGGGGAAGGGTCCTACAATGAGCAGTTCTTC. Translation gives CASTYGEGSYNEQFF.

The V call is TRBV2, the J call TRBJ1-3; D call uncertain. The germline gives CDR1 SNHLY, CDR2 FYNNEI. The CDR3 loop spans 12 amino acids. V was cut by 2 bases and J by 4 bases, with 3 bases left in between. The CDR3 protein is CASSERGNTIYF. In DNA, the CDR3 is TGTGCCAGCAGTGAAAGGGGAAACACCATATATTTT.

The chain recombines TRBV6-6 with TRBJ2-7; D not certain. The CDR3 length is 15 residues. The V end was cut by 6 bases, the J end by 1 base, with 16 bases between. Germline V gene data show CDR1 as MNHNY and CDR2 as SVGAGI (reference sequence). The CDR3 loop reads CASRSSQQSSYEQYF. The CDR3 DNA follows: TGTGCCAGCAGGTCGAGCCAGCAGTCGTCCTACGAGCAGTACTTC.

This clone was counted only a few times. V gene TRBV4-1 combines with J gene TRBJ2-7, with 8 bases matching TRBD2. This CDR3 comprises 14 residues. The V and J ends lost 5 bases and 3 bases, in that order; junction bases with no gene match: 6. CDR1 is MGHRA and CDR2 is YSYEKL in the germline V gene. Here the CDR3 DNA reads TGCGCCAGCAGCTGGTTAGCGGGGTACTACGAGCAGTACTTC. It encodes CASSWLAGYYEQYF.

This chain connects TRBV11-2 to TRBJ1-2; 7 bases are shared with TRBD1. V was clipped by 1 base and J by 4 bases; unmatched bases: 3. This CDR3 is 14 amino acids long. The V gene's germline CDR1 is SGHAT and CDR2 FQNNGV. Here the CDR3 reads CASSLAGGGYGYTF. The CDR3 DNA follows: TGTGCCAGCAGCTTAGCAGGGGGTGGCTATGGCTACACCTTC.

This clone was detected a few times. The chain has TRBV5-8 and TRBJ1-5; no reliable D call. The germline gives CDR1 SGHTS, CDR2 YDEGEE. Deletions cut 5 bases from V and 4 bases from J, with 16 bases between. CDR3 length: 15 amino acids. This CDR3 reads CASRNPWAFNQPQHF. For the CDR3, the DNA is TGTGCCAGCAGGAACCCCTGGGCGTTTAATCAGCCCCAGCATTTT.